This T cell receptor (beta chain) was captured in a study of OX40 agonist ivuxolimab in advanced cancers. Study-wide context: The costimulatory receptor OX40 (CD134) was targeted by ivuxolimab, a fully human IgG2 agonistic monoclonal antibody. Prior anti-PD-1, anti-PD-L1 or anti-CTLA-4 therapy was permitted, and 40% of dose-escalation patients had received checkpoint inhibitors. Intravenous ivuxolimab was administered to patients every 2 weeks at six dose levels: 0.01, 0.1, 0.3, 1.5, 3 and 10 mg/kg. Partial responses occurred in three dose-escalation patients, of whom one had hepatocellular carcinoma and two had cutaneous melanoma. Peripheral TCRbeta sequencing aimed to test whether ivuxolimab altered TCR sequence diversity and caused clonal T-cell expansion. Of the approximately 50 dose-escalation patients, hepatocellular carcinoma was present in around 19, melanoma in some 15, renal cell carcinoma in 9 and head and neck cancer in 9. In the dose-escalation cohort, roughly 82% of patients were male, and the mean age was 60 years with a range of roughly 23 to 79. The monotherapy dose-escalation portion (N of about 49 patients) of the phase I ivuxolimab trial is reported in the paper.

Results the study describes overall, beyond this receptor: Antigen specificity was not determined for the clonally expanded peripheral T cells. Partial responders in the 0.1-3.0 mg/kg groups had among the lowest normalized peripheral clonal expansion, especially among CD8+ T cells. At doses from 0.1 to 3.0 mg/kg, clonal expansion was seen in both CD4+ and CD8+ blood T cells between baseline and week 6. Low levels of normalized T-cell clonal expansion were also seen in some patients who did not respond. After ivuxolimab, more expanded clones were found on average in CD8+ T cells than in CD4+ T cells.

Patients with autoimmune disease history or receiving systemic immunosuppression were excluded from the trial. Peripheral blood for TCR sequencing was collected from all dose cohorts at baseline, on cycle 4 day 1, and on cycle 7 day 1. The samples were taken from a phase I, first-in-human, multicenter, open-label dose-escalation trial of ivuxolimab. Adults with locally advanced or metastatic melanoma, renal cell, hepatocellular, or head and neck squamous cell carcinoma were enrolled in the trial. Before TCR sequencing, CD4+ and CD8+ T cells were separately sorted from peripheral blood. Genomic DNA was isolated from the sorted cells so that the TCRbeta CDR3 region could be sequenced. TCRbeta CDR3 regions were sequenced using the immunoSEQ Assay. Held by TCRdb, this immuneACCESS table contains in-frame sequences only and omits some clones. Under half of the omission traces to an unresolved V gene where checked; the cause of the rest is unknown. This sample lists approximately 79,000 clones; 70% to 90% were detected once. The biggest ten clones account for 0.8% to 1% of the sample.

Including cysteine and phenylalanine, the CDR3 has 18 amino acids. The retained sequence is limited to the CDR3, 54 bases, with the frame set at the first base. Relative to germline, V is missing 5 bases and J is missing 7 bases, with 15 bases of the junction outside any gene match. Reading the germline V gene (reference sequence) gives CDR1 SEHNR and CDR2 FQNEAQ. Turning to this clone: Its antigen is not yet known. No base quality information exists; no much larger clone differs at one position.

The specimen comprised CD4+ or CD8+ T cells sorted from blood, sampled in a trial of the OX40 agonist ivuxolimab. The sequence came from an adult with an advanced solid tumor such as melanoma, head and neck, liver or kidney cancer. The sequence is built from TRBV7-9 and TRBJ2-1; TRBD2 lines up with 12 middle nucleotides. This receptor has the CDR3 CASSPRTLLAGGQNEQFF. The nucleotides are TGTGCCAGCAGCCCACGAACCCTGCTAGCGGGAGGGCAAAATGAGCAGTTCTTC.